This T cell receptor (beta chain) was found in a study of identical twins. V was clipped by 1 base and J by 7 bases, with 11 bases between them. This CDR3 spans 14 amino acids. Points from the study as a whole: Within cord blood, abundant beta clonotypes carried fewer insertions, but memory repertoires showed no such trend. Models underestimated TCR alpha sharing (out-of-frame) in monozygotic twins. The study reached conclusions through statistical analysis that was cross-sectional, not following the same donors.

Every donor was a healthy Caucasian. Only a few counts were recorded for this clonotype. Antigen unknown. From the 5' RACE reads, TCRdb called clonotypes with MiXCR, one entry per CDR3 protein. The sample contains hundreds of thousands of distinct CDR3 sequences, approximately 13% of which appear only once. The sample was also linked to a second study, of yellow fever vaccine responses in identical twins.

The receptor was isolated from a woman between 18 and 29 years old in good health. Sequencing input: PBMCs. This chain links TRBV12-3 or TRBV12-4 with TRBJ1-5; D is unclear. The CDR3 loop is CASSLVRTGQPQHF. CDR3 DNA sequence: TGTGCCAGCAGTTTAGTTCGTACGGGCCAGCCCCAGCATTTT.